These 31 T cell receptor beta chains were all obtained from the same sample, sequenced in a study of Graves' ophthalmopathy and Graves' hyperthyroidism. As the template, RNA transcripts were used to amplify TCR beta CDR3 regions. The first-round RT-PCR employed HTBI primers together with the Qiagen OneStep RT-PCR kit. A multiplex PCR was then performed as the second round. TCRdb reprocessed the multiplex PCR reads via MiXCR and lists one record per CDR3 protein. The data hold 300,000 to 400,000 distinct CDR3 sequences, with 15% to 20% observed a single time. The specimen was peripheral blood. The receptors were sampled from an adult man with Graves' ophthalmopathy.

This clonotype has at least ten counts. The rearrangement uses TRBV5-1 and TRBJ1-2; no clear D. The germline V gene encodes CDR1 SGHRS and CDR2 YFSETQ. CDR3 length: 15 residues. Trimming removed 0 bases from V and 0 bases from J, with 9 bases in between. The CDR3 reads CASSLEGASNYGYTF. In nucleotides, the CDR3 is TGCGCCAGCAGCTTGGAAGGCGCCTCTAACTATGGCTACACCTTC. Full variable domain (missing parts from reference TRBV5-1 and TRBJ1-2): KAGVTQTPRYLIKTRGQQVTLSCSPISGHRSVSWYQQTPGQGLQFLFEYFSETQRNKGNFPGRFSGRQFSNSRSEMNVSTLELGDSALYLCASSLEGASNYGYTFGSGTRLTVV.

This clonotype was seen many times. This rearrangement joins TRBV14 to TRBJ2-7; tentative D call: TRBD2 (5 bases). This CDR3 comprises 15 residues. The V gene's germline CDR1 is SGHDN and CDR2 FVKESK. V was shortened by 1 base and J by 4 bases, with 14 bases between the two germline ends. CDR3 sequence (DNA): TGTGCCAGCAGCCAAGGGGCAGGAGGCCAATACGAGCAGTACTTC. This codes for CASSQGAGGQYEQYF.

The chain is built from TRBV7-2 and TRBJ1-6; D not certain. This CDR3 region has 15 residues. Germline loops: CDR1 SGHTA, CDR2 FQGNSA. Trimming removed 0 bases at V and 6 bases at J, with 9 bases between. The CDR3 region is CASSLAGYPNSPLHF. The CDR3 DNA sequence: TGTGCCAGCAGCTTAGCGGGGTACCCTAATTCACCCCTCCACTTT. The full variable domain, in which reference TRBV7-2 and TRBJ1-6 provide the parts outside the CDR3, is GAGVSQSPSNKVTEKGKDVELRCDPISGHTALYWYRQSLGQGLEFLIYFQGNSAPDKSGLPSDRFSAERTGGSVSTLTIQRTQQEDSAVYLCASSLAGYPNSPLHFGNGTRLTVT.

This clonotype has a count of ten or more. The rearrangement uses TRBV5-1 and TRBJ2-7; maybe TRBD1 (5 bases). Trimming took 4 bases from V and 1 from J, leaving 12 bases between them. Germline V gene lookup returns CDR1 SGHRS and CDR2 YFSETQ. This CDR3 has 14 amino acids. The CDR3 protein is CASSSRVSSYEQYF. CDR3 DNA sequence: TGCGCCAGCAGCAGCAGGGTGAGTTCCTACGAGCAGTACTTC.

In this sample, this clonotype turned up many times. The rearrangement joins TRBV25-1 to TRBJ1-1, with TRBD1 identical over 10 bases. CDR3 length: 15 amino acids. Looked up from germline, CDR1 is MGHDK and CDR2 is SYGVNS. Unmatched junction bases numbered 9, after V lost 6 bases and J lost 5 bases. In nucleotides, the CDR3 is TGTGCCAGCAGCCGACAGGGGGCTACGGAGACTGAAGCTTTCTTT. Residues: CASSRQGATETEAFF.

This clonotype was seen ten or more times. This chain links TRBV2 with TRBJ1-5, with a possible D match to TRBD1 (5 bases). The ends were cut back, 0 bases at V and 10 bases at J, with 16 bases in the middle. The CDR3 length is 15 residues. CDR1 is SNHLY, CDR2 FYNNEI, per germline. CDR3 nucleotide sequence: TGTGCCAGCAGTGAAGCGCGAGGGAGGGGCCGCCCCCAGCATTTT. Residues: CASSEARGRGRPQHF.

The table lists this clonotype with many counts. One end of the junction fails to match germline, which may point to a read error. The rearrangement uses TRBV4-1 and TRBJ1-1; 9 bases match TRBD1. The V gene's germline CDR1 is MGHRA and CDR2 YSYEKL. The CDR3 covers 18 residues. The CDR3, as DNA: TGCGCCGGCAGCCAAGATTATGTTGGGACAGGGTTCAACACTGAAGCTTTCTTT. Its protein is CAGSQDYVGTGFNTEAFF.

This clonotype was observed many times. The rearrangement uses TRBV15 and TRBJ1-5; D remains unclear. The V and J ends lost 0 bases and 5 bases respectively, with 11 bases between them. CDR3 length equals 15 residues. Germline CDR1 LNHNV, CDR2 YYDKDF (reference sequence). The CDR3 region has the DNA TGTGCCACCAGCAGAGAGGTCAACCGTTATCAGCCCCAGCATTTT. Amino acids: CATSREVNRYQPQHF.

The V call is TRBV7-9, the J call TRBJ2-7; D unresolved. Per the germline V gene, CDR1 is SEHNR and CDR2 is FQNEAQ (reference sequence). This CDR3 is 15 amino acids long. Deletions cut 1 base from V and 5 bases from J, with 15 bases between. The DNA of the CDR3 is TGTGCCAGCAGCTTAGACTTGCAAGGGCTGGACGAGCAGTACTTC. Translation: CASSLDLQGLDEQYF.

The table lists this clonotype with many counts. This sequence joins TRBV24-1 and TRBJ2-3; 9 nucleotides match TRBD2. CDR1 KGHDR and CDR2 SFDVKD come from the germline V gene. Losses at the gene ends were 3 bases for V and 1 base for J; bases not matched to a gene: 10. The length of the CDR3 is 18 residues. CDR3 DNA: TGTGCCACCAGTGATCGGACAGGACGGACTAGCGGCACAGATACGCAGTATTTT. It yields the protein CATSDRTGRTSGTDTQYF.

This clonotype was counted at least ten times. The gene calls are TRBV27 and TRBJ2-7; D possibly uses TRBD1 or TRBD2 (5 bases each). This CDR3 region has 13 residues. Trimming cost V 1 base and J 6 bases, with 10 bases left between them. CDR1 is MNHEY, CDR2 SMNVEV, per germline (reference sequence). The chain's CDR3 is CASSLFRGAEQYF. The CDR3 DNA reads TGTGCCAGCAGTTTATTCAGAGGGGCCGAGCAGTACTTC.

The rearrangement joins TRBV28 to TRBJ1-6; D is uncertain. V was trimmed by 7 bases and J by 6 bases, leaving 10 bases between them. CDR1 is MDHEN and CDR2 is SYDVKM in the germline V gene. The CDR3 totals 13 residues. The DNA of the CDR3 is TGTGCCAGCATCCAGGAAACTAATTCACCCCTCCACTTT. Translated: CASIQETNSPLHF.

As DNA, the CDR3 is TGTGCCAGCATGAGGGCGGGACAGGGGAACGGCTACACCTTC. It encodes CASMRAGQGNGYTF. The chain joins TRBV6-1 to TRBJ1-2, with 10 bases fitting TRBD1. V shed 7 bases, J shed 8 bases, and the junction held 10 bases outside the gene matches. CDR3 length: 14 residues. The V gene's germline CDR1 is MNHNS and CDR2 SASEGT.

Here the CDR3 reads CSVEVGRGGYEQYF. As DNA, the CDR3 is TGCAGCGTTGAAGTTGGGCGGGGAGGTTACGAGCAGTACTTC. J is TRBJ2-7 and V is TRBV29-1, with D perhaps TRBD2 (6 bases). CDR1 and CDR2 (germline): SQVTM, ANQGSEA. V shed 1 base and J shed 4 bases, with 14 bases lying between them. This CDR3 is built from 14 residues.

In this sample, this clonotype turned up many times. The chain employs TRBV18 and TRBJ1-6; the match to TRBD1 covers 8 bases. The length of the CDR3 is 13 residues. The junction had 9 bases not matched to a gene; V was cut back by 6 bases and J by 14 bases. CDR1 and CDR2 (germline): KGHSH, LQKENI. The CDR3 is CASSGTGGDALHF. The CDR3 nucleotides read TGTGCCAGCTCCGGTACAGGGGGGGACGCCCTCCACTTT.

The sample holds many counts of this clonotype. This rearrangement joins TRBV6-1 to TRBJ2-2, with D unclear. Trimming cost V 7 bases and J 7 bases, with 25 bases left between them. Germline V CDR1 and CDR2: MNHNS, SASEGT. This CDR3 is built from 17 residues. CDR3 region: CASTSRAAQRPDGELFF. The CDR3, as DNA: TGTGCCAGCACGTCTAGGGCGGCCCAACGGCCGGACGGGGAGCTGTTTTTT.

In this sample, this clonotype turned up many times. This chain joins TRBV30 and TRBJ1-3; possible D gene TRBD1, 5 bases. There are 13 residues in the CDR3. V was clipped by 8 bases and J by 0 bases, with 11 bases between them. Germline-derived CDR1 and CDR2 are GTSNPN and SVGIG (reference sequence). For the CDR3, the DNA is TGTGCCCTACAGGCGATCTCTGGAAACACCATATATTTT. This gives the protein CALQAISGNTIYF.

This clonotype has a handful of counts. The V and J genes are TRBV11-2 and TRBJ2-5; 15 bases line up with TRBD2. The germline gives CDR1 SGHAT, CDR2 FQNNGV. The V segment lost 1 base and the J segment 7 bases; nucleotides outside the gene matches: 7. The CDR3 sequence is 17 residues long. The CDR3 DNA is TGTGCCAGCAGCTTAGTTGGACTAGCGGGAGGGGCCGGGACCCAGTACTTC. Protein product: CASSLVGLAGGAGTQYF.

The chain carries TRBV2 and TRBJ2-7; perhaps TRBD2 as D (6 bases). The CDR3 consists of 16 residues. The V and J ends lost 4 bases and 6 bases respectively, with 22 bases between them. Germline-derived CDR1 and CDR2 are SNHLY and FYNNEI. CDR3 protein: CASSVADTGKAGEQYF. The CDR3 bases are TGTGCCAGCAGTGTGGCAGACACCGGGAAAGCGGGCGAGCAGTACTTC.

Many counts were recorded for this clonotype. J is TRBJ2-4 and V is TRBV7-9; TRBD1 matches at 12 bases. This CDR3 spans 17 amino acids. Germline values: CDR1 SEHNR, CDR2 FQNEAQ (reference sequence). J gave up 5 bases and V 5 bases, and 10 bases lay outside the gene matches. CDR3 DNA sequence: TGTGCCAGCAGCACAATCCCCGGGACAGGGGGCGAAAACATTCAGTACTTC. Translated, it gives CASSTIPGTGGENIQYF.

This clonotype was picked up many times. The chain uses TRBV6-2 or TRBV6-3 and TRBJ1-5; D is uncertain. The CDR3 covers 13 residues. CDR1 and CDR2 from the germline V gene are MNHEY and SVGEGT. V lost 5 bases and J lost 6, with 11 bases in between. In nucleotides, the CDR3 is TGTGCCAGCAGTAATGGGCCCGGTCAGCCCCAGCATTTT. It encodes CASSNGPGQPQHF.

At least ten counts were recorded for this clonotype. The genes are TRBV6-2 or TRBV6-3 and TRBJ1-1, with a possible D match to TRBD1 (5 bases). Trimming left V 4 bases short and J 6 bases short, with 15 bases between. CDR1 MNHEY and CDR2 SVGEGT come from the germline V gene. CDR3 length: 14 amino acids. This CDR3 is CASSSPDMGAEAFF. The DNA of the CDR3 is TGTGCCAGCAGTTCCCCCGACATGGGGGCTGAAGCTTTCTTT.

This clonotype has ten or more counts. The V call is TRBV5-1, the J call TRBJ2-7; no clear D gene. Looked up from germline, CDR1 is SGHRS and CDR2 is YFSETQ. CDR3 length equals 13 residues. The V gene lost 0 bases and the J gene lost 4 bases, with 8 bases spanning the gap. CDR3 DNA: TGCGCCAGCAGCTTGGGGGAAGCATACGAGCAGTACTTC. Its translation is CASSLGEAYEQYF.

In this sample, this clonotype turned up many times. The chain is built from TRBV6-5 and TRBJ1-2, with D unresolved. This CDR3 region has 11 residues. Germline V gene data show CDR1 as MNHEY and CDR2 as SVGAGI. Trimming took 8 bases from V and 1 from J, leaving 5 bases between them. CDR3 DNA: TGTGCCAGCCGTTTTAACTATGGCTACACCTTC. This sequence encodes CASRFNYGYTF.

In this sample, this clonotype turned up many times. A much bigger clone sits one base away, suggesting this may be a read error. The chain combines TRBV20-1 with TRBJ2-5, with TRBD2 matching over 7 bases. There are 15 residues in the CDR3. Germline assignment: CDR1 DFQATT and CDR2 SNEGSKA (reference sequence). CDR3 sequence (DNA): TGCAGTGCTAGAACGGCTAGCGGATACCAAGGGACCCAGTACTTC. Amino acid sequence: CSARTASGYQGTQYF.

In regard to this clonotype: Possible read error: a much larger clone is one base away. The CDR3 nucleotides read TGTGCCACCGGGGCGGGGGATGAGCCCCAGCATTTT. The encoded protein is CATGAGDEPQHF. The chain is built from TRBV24-1 and TRBJ1-5, with D possibly TRBD1 on 5 matching bases. Between the trimmed V and J ends, which lost 9 bases and 8 bases, there was a span of 13 bases. The germline V gene encodes CDR1 KGHDR and CDR2 SFDVKD. The CDR3 is made up of 12 amino acids.

This clonotype was counted at least ten times. V is TRBV5-1 and J is TRBJ2-7; 8 bases agree with TRBD2. The CDR3 contains 14 residues. The junction had 4 bases not matched to a gene; V was cut back by 0 bases and J by 5 bases. CDR1 and CDR2 from the germline V gene are SGHRS and YFSETQ. CDR3 protein: CASSLVAGSNEQYF. CDR3 bases: TGCGCCAGCAGCTTGGTAGCGGGATCTAACGAGCAGTACTTC.

This clonotype was detected many times. The V and J genes are TRBV6-4 and TRBJ2-2, with 11 bases that match TRBD2. Per the germline V gene, CDR1 is MRHNA and CDR2 is SNTAGT. This CDR3 has 17 residues. The J segment lost 1 base and the V segment lost 6 bases, leaving 7 bases of the junction unmatched. CDR3 in DNA: TGTGCCAGCAGACGACCGGGACTAGCGGAGAACACCGGGGAGCTGTTTTTT. Translating it yields CASRRPGLAENTGELFF.

This clonotype was found many times. A much larger clonotype is one base distant, so this may be a read error. V gene TRBV14 combines with J gene TRBJ2-7, with 7 bases that match TRBD1. Per the germline V gene, CDR1 is SGHDN and CDR2 is FVKESK. The CDR3 consists of 14 residues. V shed 4 bases and J 2 bases; nucleotides not matched to a gene: 5. The CDR3 nucleotides read TGTGCCAGCAGCCCGGGACAGAGTCCCTACGAGCAGTACTTC. Encoded protein: CASSPGQSPYEQYF.

This clonotype was recorded at least ten times. This chain connects TRBV30 to TRBJ2-7; maybe TRBD2 (6 bases). CDR1 and CDR2 from the germline V gene are GTSNPN and SVGIG (reference sequence). This CDR3 has 16 residues. The V end lost 0 bases, the J end lost 1 base, and 16 bases lay between the germline ends. CDR3 nucleotides: TGTGCCTGGAGTGTAGGTGGGGACTTGTTATCCTACGAGCAGTACTTC. It is translated as CAWSVGGDLLSYEQYF.

This clonotype was seen at least ten times. This chain joins TRBV29-1 and TRBJ2-2, with 8 bases matching TRBD1. This CDR3 is built from 16 residues. Germline-derived CDR1 and CDR2 are SQVTM and ANQGSEA. V lost 1 base and J lost 1; bases outside the gene matches: 5. The CDR3 region has the DNA TGCAGCGTTGAAGTGGGTGACAGGGGGAACACCGGGGAGCTGTTTTTT. Residues: CSVEVGDRGNTGELFF.